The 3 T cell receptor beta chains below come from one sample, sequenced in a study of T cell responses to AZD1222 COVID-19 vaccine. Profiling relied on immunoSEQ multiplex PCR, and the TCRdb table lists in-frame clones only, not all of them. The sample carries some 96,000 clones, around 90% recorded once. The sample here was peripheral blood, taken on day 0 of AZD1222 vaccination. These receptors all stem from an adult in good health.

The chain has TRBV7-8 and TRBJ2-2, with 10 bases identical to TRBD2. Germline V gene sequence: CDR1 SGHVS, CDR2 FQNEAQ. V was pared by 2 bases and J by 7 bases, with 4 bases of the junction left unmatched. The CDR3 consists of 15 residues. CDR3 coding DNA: TGTGCCAGCAGCTTAACTAGCGGGATGTTCGGGGAGCTGTTTTTT. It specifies CASSLTSGMFGELFF.

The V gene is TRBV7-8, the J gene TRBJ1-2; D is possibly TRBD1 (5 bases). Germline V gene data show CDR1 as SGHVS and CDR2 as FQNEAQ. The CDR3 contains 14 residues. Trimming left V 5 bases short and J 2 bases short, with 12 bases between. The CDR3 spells CASSTRTQNYGYTF. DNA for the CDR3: TGTGCCAGCAGCACCCGGACACAAAACTATGGCTACACCTTC. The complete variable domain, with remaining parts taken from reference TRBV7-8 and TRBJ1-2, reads GAGVSQSPRYKVAKRGQDVALRCDPISGHVSLFWYQQALGQGPEFLTYFQNEAQLDKSGLPSDRFFAERPEGSVSTLKIQRTQQEDSAVYLCASSTRTQNYGYTFGSGTRLTVV.

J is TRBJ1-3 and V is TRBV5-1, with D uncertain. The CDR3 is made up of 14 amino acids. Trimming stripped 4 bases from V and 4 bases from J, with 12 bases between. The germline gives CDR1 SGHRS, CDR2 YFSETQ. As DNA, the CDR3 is TGCGCCAGCAGCACCGGCCCCTCGGGAAACACCATATATTTT. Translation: CASSTGPSGNTIYF.